This T cell receptor beta chain derives from a study of blood T cell repertoires in COVID-19. For the study at large: T cells, B-cell-depleted T cells, or PBMCs supplied cDNA or gDNA.

The V end lost 1 base, the J end lost 7 bases, and 9 bases lay between the germline ends. Germline V gene sequence: CDR1 SGHRS, CDR2 YFSETQ. CDR3 length equals 14 residues. Per the original data handling: Counts of nucleated cells, estimated from reference gene primer amplification, were obtained. The assay was immunoSEQ multiplex PCR, and TCRdb's table has in-frame clones only and misses some. Clone size and the V and J calls come from that table; the DNA yielded D and trimming. The sample yields around 80,000 clones, roughly 85% seen once. Sequenced: peripheral blood. The clonotype comes from a man between 50 and 59 years old with COVID-19, enrolled during active disease. This chain uses TRBV5-1 with TRBJ1-6, with D possibly TRBD1 on 6 matching bases. The CDR3 reads CASSLNGGNSPLHF. CDR3 DNA sequence: TGCGCCAGCAGCTTGAATGGGGGCAATTCACCCCTCCACTTT.